This TCR beta chain was identified during a study of blood T cell repertoires in COVID-19. Study at large: Samples representing acute and convalescent COVID-19 were sourced from the United States, Italy and Spain.

The CDR3 spans 14 residues. Germline V gene sequence: CDR1 MNHEY, CDR2 SMNVEV (reference sequence). V was trimmed by 4 bases and J by 4 bases, leaving 13 bases between them. The protocol was immunoSEQ multiplex PCR, while the TCRdb copy is restricted to in-frame clones and leaves out a portion. The sample includes approximately 230,000 clones, about 90% of them seen just once. This clonotype originated in a woman aged 25 to 39 with acute COVID-19. The rearrangement links TRBV27 to TRBJ1-2, with D perhaps matching TRBD1 (5 bases). The material sequenced was PBMCs or T cells enriched from blood (not recorded which). The CDR3 DNA is TGTGCCAGCAGTTCTGGGGGGGGGAGCTATGGCTACACCTTC. The encoded protein is CASSSGGGSYGYTF.